This TCR beta chain emerged from a study of T-cell reconstitution after alpha-beta-depleted transplantation in children. Whole-study results and caveats: Recipient T cells and thymic progenitors that survived were the source of the high TCRbeta diversity seen at day 60 in some patients. Several hundred expanded graft clones reportedly supplied alpha-beta T cells about two months after transplant. Diversity and T-cell counts at one year after transplant derived mostly from new T cells.

The V gene lost 0 bases and the J gene lost 2 bases, with 17 bases spanning the gap. Germline V CDR1 and CDR2: MNHEY, SVGAGI. The CDR3 extends over 18 amino acids. A TCRbeta library incorporating unique molecular identifiers was prepared. MiXCR was run by TCRdb on the PCR reads, yielding one entry per CDR3 protein. The table includes 400,000 to 450,000 distinct CDR3 sequences, about 45% detected once. This clonotype was detected only a few times. What it recognizes is unknown. V and J are TRBV6-5 and TRBJ2-4; D assignment may be TRBD1 or TRBD2 (6 bases each). Sequenced here: PBMCs, sampled before TCRalphabeta/CD19-depleted stem cell transplant. The clonotype originates from a girl aged 2 to 9 with aplastic anemia, due to receive a stem cell transplant. The CDR3 DNA sequence: TGTGCCAGCAGTTACTCGTCGGGGGCTGGGATGACCAAAAACATTCAGTACTTC. Encoded protein: CASSYSSGAGMTKNIQYF.